This paragraph covers one T cell receptor beta chain sequence. The data derive from a study of blood T cell repertoires in COVID-19. This table comes from immunoSEQ multiplex PCR, and its TCRdb copy is limited to in-frame clones, with some not included. The data contain 130,000 to 150,000 clones, around 90% of them seen just once; the ten biggest clones take up approximately 1.8%. The CDR3 contains 13 residues. Trimming left V 3 bases short and J 0 bases short, with 3 bases between. CDR1 SEHNR and CDR2 FQNEAQ come from the germline V gene (reference sequence). V usage is TRBV7-9 and J usage is TRBJ1-5; D gene unclear. This clonotype originated in a man between 65 and 80 years old with acute or convalescent COVID-19. Sequencing was carried out using peripheral blood. CDR3 coding DNA: TGTGCCAGCAGCTTCGGTAGCAATCAGCCCCAGCATTTT. It specifies CASSFGSNQPQHF.